This T cell receptor (beta chain) was retrieved from a study of blood T cells in healthy people across ages. Regarding the study as a whole: PBMCs went unsorted, and a conclusive naive versus antigen-experienced comparison was therefore prevented.

The CDR3 loop spans 17 amino acids. Germline values: CDR1 SGHRS, CDR2 YFSETQ. The V gene lost 9 bases and the J gene lost 6 bases, with 28 bases spanning the gap. This clonotype was counted only a few times. The antigen remains undetermined. Sample-barcoded 5' priming and a J-beta primer mix drove a second PCR of roughly 7 to 11 cycles. TCRdb independently ran MiXCR on the 5' RACE reads; one entry per CDR3 protein. The data contain about 900,000 distinct CDR3 sequences, roughly 48% of them singletons. RNA extraction gave at least 5.5 micrograms of total RNA per sample. The sample consisted of blood. The sequence derives from a man in his thirties or forties in good health. The chain carries TRBV5-1 and TRBJ2-1; weak D call: TRBD2 (7 bases). CDR3 bases: TGCGCCACCACGCCAGGCCTGGGAGGGGGGGCCTCCAATGAGCAGTTCTTC. It yields the protein CATTPGLGGGASNEQFF.